Reported below is one TCR beta chain. Its antigen is still unknown. This sample was included in a study of T cells in localized non-small cell lung cancer. Study-level points and caveats: Multi-region tumor sequencing was not done, so intratumor heterogeneity could not be excluded.

Data came from immunoSEQ multiplex PCR; TCRdb stores just in-frame clones and leaves some out. There are approximately 1,600 clones in the sample; around 25% occur only once, and approximately 20% lies in the top ten. The germline V gene encodes CDR1 MNHGY and CDR2 SAAAGT. Trimming took 6 bases from V and 6 from J; bases not matched to a gene: 7. This CDR3 contains 15 residues. The TCR comes from a male donor aged 60 or over with stage II squamous cell lung carcinoma. The gene calls are TRBV6-8 and TRBJ2-3, with TRBD2 matching 12 bases. Source: lung tumor tissue, taken before any cancer treatment. The DNA of the CDR3 is TGTGCCAGCAGGAGTCCGACTAGCGGGGGTGATACGCAGTATTTT. Its translation is CASRSPTSGGDTQYF.